This T cell receptor beta chain was profiled in a study of T cells in Graves' hyperthyroidism and ophthalmopathy (dated by TCRdb to between 2018 and 2021). Notes on the research overall: Peripheral blood samples were taken at the time of initial diagnosis, prior to any treatment. TCR V-J signatures able to tell the groups apart were searched for in a discovery cohort of 100 or so patients, of whom approximately 40 had Graves' ophthalmopathy and some 60 had stable Graves' hyperthyroidism. An independent validation cohort of under 20 hyperthyroidism patients and about 15 patients who later progressed to ophthalmopathy tested prospective prediction of ophthalmopathy. The approximately 90 discovery patients were randomly split 7:3 into training and test sets. In more than 5 Graves' hyperthyroidism patients, the study also compared T-cell repertoires from thyroid tissue with T-cell repertoires from blood. Following sampling, methimazole starting at 30 mg daily was given to hyperthyroidism patients, and high-dose intravenous methylprednisolone was given to ophthalmopathy patients. The paper describes TCR Vbeta CDR3 sequencing of fewer than 150 peripheral blood samples, made up of 43 ophthalmopathy patients, 70 to 80 hyperthyroidism patients and 17 progressor patients.

Overall results and qualifications from the work: During validation, the model predicted progression to ophthalmopathy a median of roughly 7.1 months ahead of onset, with almost 71% sensitivity and around 72% specificity. Sample size was not statistically predetermined, and investigators were not blinded to group allocation. Blood samples also contained most of the expanded thyroid clonotypes (frequency above 0.001), which suggests that blood repertoires may reflect thyroid immune responses. A 13 V-J signature model separated ophthalmopathy from stable hyperthyroidism, with around 88% sensitivity and 81.08% specificity in cross-validation and 80%/75% in testing.

The germline V gene yields SGHTA for CDR1 and FQGNSA for CDR2. The CDR3 starts with the cysteine, ends with the phenylalanine, and has 18 residues. Only the CDR3 DNA is retained, 54 bases long and in frame from the first base. Trimming removed 0 bases from V and 0 bases from J, leaving 15 bases between the germline ends. This clonotype came up many times. The antigen this receptor binds is unknown. Base qualities are not at hand, and no much larger clone is one base apart. Moderately to severely active disease, a Clinical Activity Score of at least 3, a NOSPECS grade of at least 4, and a duration under 3 months were present in ophthalmopathy patients. Any patient with an uncontrolled infection, another autoimmune disease, pregnancy or lactation was excluded. Diagnoses relied on clinical symptoms, serum thyroxine and TRAb, thyroid ultrasound and orbital computed tomography. Ficoll-Paque density gradient centrifugation was used to isolate PBMCs from about 9 ml of fresh peripheral blood. Total RNA was extracted with Trizol reagent, and quality was checked on an Agilent 2100 Bioanalyzer.

The TCR beta CDR3 regions were amplified from RNA transcripts. A first-round RT-PCR of the TCR CDR3 used the HTBI primer set with the Qiagen OneStep RT-PCR kit. Libraries were constructed in a second round of multiplex PCR, after which size selection and purification were performed. Paired-end sequencing of the libraries was performed with 100 bp reads on an Illumina HiSeq2000. For the original study's pipeline: Raw data were processed with SOAPnuke, discarding reads with adapters, uncalled bases, mean Phred below 15, or no exact constant-primer or identifier match. High-quality paired reads were merged using COPE v1.2.5, and each unique nucleotide sequence was defined as a clonotype. Clonotypes were aligned to IMGT TRBV, TRBD and TRBJ reference segments using MiTCR v1.1. Only V-J combinations with frequency above 0.0001, covering 99.2% of repertoires, were analysed. A TCS score was defined as the ratio of F50 (clonal expansion) to E x V (chaos), with BLOSUM62-based TCRdist applied between CDR3 peptides within each V-J. Welch's t-statistics and random forest reduced roughly 500 V-J features to roughly 13, which were used in a naive Bayes classifier (R e1071). TCRdb passed the public sequencing reads through fastp at Q25 and MiXCR, retaining productive beta sequences. Here each entry gathers all rows of one CDR3 protein and keeps the most common genes and DNA. TCRdb's processing, not the authors' own work, is the source of the V and J calls. The sample table holds about 520,000 distinct CDR3 sequences, of which roughly 25% were seen once. The ten largest clones add up to around 10% of the sample.

The receptor was isolated from a woman younger than 45 with Graves' ophthalmopathy. Sequenced input: blood. The sequence links TRBV7-2 to TRBJ1-3, with no reliable assignment of the D segment. The CDR3 here reads CASSLAPPGASSGNTIYF. The nucleotide sequence is TGTGCCAGCAGCTTAGCCCCGCCGGGAGCTAGCTCTGGAAACACCATATATTTT.